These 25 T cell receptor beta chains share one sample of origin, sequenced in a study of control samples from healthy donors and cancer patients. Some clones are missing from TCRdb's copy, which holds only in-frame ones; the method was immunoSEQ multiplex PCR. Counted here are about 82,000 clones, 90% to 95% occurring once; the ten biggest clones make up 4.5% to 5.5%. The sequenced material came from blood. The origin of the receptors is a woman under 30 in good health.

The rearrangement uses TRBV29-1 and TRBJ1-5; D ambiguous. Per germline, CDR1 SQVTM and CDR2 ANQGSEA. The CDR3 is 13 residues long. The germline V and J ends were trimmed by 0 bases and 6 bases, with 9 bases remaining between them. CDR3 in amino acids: CSVEEGFGQPQHF. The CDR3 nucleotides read TGCAGCGTTGAAGAGGGGTTCGGTCAGCCCCAGCATTTT.

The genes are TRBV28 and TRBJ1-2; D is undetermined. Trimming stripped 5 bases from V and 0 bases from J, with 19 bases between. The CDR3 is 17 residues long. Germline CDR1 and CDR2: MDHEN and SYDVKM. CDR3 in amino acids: CASSQSRHLTANYGYTF. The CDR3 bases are TGTGCCAGCAGTCAATCTCGACACCTTACAGCTAACTATGGCTACACCTTC.

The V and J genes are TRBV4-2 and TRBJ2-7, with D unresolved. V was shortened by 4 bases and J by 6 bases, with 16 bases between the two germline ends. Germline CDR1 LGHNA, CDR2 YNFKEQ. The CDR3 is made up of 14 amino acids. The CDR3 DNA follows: TGTGCCAGCAGCCCGAGGACGGAGCCCGGCGAGCAGTACTTC. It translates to CASSPRTEPGEQYF.

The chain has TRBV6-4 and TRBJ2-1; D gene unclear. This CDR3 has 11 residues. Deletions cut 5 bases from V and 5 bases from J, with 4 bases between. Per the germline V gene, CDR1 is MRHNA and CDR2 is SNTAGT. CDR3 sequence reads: CASSSNNEQFF. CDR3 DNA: TGTGCCAGCAGTTCAAACAATGAGCAGTTCTTC.

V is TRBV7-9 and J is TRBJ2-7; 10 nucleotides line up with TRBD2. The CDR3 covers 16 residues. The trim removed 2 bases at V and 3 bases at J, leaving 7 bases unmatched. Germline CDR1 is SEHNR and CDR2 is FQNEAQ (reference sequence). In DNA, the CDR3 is TGTGCCAGCAGCTTATGGGCTAGCGGGGGAGTCTACGAGCAGTACTTC. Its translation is CASSLWASGGVYEQYF.

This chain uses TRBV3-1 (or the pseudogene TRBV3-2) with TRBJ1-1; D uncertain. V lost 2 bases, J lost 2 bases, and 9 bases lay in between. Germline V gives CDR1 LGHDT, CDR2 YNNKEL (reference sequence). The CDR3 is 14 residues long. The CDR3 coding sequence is TGTGCCAGCAGCCAACTTGCAGAAAACACTGAAGCTTTCTTT. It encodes CASSQLAENTEAFF.

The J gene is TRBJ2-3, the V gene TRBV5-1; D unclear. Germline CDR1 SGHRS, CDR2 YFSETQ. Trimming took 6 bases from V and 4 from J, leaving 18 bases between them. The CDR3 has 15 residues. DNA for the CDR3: TGCGCCAGCACGTATACCTTGCCAAGCTCAGATACGCAGTATTTT. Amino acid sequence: CASTYTLPSSDTQYF.

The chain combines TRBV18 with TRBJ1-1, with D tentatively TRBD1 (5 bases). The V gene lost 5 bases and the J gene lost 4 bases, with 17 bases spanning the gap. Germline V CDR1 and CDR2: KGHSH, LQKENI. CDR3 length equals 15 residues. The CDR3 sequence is CASSLKRGPGTEAFF. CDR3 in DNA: TGTGCCAGCTCATTGAAAAGGGGCCCGGGCACTGAAGCTTTCTTT.

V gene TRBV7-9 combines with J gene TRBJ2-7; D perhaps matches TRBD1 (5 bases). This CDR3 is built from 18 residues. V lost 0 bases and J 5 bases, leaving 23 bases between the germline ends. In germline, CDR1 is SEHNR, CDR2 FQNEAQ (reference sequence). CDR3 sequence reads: CASSLAPFGRDLSNEQYF. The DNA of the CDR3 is TGTGCCAGCAGCTTAGCCCCCTTCGGCAGGGATCTTTCTAACGAGCAGTACTTC. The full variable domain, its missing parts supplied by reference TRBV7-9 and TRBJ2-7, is DTGVSQNPRHKITKRGQNVTFRCDPISEHNRLYWYRQTLGQGPEFLTYFQNEAQLEKSRLLSDRFSAERPKGSFSTLEIQRTEQGDSAMYLCASSLAPFGRDLSNEQYFGPGTRLTVT.

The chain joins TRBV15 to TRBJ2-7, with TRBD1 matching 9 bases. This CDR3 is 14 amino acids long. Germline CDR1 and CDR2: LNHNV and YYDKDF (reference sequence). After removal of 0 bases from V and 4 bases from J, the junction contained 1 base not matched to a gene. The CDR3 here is CATSREQGAYEQYF. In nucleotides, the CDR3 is TGTGCCACCAGCAGAGAACAGGGGGCTTACGAGCAGTACTTC.

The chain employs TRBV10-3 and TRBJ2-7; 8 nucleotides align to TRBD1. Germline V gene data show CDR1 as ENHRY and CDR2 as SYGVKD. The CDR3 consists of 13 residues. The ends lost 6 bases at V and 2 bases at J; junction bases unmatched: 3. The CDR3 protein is CAIRDRVAYEQYF. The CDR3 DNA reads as TGTGCCATCAGGGACAGGGTTGCCTACGAGCAGTACTTC.

CDR3: CASSPSGPTGTGELFF. CDR3 coding DNA: TGTGCCAGCAGCCCGTCGGGACCGACTGGAACCGGGGAGCTGTTTTTT. The V call is TRBV7-3, the J call TRBJ2-2; D might be TRBD1 or TRBD2, each matching 5 bases. Germline V gives CDR1 SGHTA, CDR2 FQGTGA. This CDR3 comprises 16 residues. V dropped 5 bases and J dropped 5 bases, with 18 bases sitting between them.

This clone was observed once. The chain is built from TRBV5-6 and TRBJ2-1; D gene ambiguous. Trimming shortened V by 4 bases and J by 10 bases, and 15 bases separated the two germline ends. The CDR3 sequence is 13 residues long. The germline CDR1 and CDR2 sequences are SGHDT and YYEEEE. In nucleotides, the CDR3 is TGTGCCAGCAGCCAGATGCCCCTCCGGGAGCAGTTCTTC. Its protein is CASSQMPLREQFF. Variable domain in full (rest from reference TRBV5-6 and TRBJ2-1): DAGVTQSPTHLIKTRGQQVTLRCSPKSGHDTVSWYQQALGQGPQFIFQYYEEEERQRGNFPDRFSGHQFPNYSSELNVNALLLGDSALYLCASSQMPLREQFFGPGTRLTVL.

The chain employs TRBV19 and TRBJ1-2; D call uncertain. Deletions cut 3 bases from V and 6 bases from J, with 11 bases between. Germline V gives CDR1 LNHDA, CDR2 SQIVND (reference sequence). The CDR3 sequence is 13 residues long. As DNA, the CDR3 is TGTGCCAGTAGTATCGGATCCGGGAATGGCTACACCTTC. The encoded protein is CASSIGSGNGYTF.

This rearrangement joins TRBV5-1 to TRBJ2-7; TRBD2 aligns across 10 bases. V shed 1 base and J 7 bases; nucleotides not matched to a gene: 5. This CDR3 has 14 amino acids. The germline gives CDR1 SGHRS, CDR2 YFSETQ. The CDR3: CASSLTSGNYEQYF. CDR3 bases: TGCGCCAGCAGCTTGACTAGCGGGAACTATGAGCAGTACTTC. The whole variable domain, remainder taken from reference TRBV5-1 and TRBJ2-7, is KAGVTQTPRYLIKTRGQQVTLSCSPISGHRSVSWYQQTPGQGLQFLFEYFSETQRNKGNFPGRFSGRQFSNSRSEMNVSTLELGDSALYLCASSLTSGNYEQYFGPGTRLTVT.

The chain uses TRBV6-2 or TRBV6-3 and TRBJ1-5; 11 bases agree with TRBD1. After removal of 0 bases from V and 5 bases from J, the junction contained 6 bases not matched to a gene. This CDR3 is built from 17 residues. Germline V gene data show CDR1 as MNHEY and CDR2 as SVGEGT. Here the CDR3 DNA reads TGTGCCAGCAGTTACTCAACGTGGACAGGGGGCGATCAGCCCCAGCATTTT. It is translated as CASSYSTWTGGDQPQHF.

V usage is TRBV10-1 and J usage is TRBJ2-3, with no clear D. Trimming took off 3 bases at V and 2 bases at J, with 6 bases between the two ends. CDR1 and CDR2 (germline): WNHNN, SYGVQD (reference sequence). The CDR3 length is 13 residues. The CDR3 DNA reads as TGCGCCAGCAGTGATCTAGTCACAGATACGCAGTATTTT. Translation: CASSDLVTDTQYF.

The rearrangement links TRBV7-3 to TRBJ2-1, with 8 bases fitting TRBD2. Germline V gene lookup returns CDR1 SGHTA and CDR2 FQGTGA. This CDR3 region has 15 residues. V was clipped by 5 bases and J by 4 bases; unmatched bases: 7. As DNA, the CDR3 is TGTGCCAGCAGCCATAAGCGGGGGCAATACAATGAGCAGTTCTTC. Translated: CASSHKRGQYNEQFF.

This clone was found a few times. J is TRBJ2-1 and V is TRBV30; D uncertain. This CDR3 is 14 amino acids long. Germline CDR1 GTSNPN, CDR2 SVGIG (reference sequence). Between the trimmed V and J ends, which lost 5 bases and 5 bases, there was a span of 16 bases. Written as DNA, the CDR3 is TGTGCCTGGGCGACCGCGAGGTGGAACAATGAGCAGTTCTTC. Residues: CAWATARWNNEQFF.

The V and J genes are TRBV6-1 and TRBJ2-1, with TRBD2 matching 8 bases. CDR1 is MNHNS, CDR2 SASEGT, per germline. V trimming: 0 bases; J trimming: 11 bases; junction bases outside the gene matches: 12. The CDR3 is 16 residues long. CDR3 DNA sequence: TGTGCCAGCAGTGAAGCCCGAATTGGACTAGCTTCCCAGCAGTTCTTC. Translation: CASSEARIGLASQQFF.

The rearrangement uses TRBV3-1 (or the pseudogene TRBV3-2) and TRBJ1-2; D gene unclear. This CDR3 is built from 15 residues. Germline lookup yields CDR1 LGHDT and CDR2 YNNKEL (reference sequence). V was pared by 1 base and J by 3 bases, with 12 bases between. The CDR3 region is CASSQGAGFDYGYTF. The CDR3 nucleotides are TGTGCCAGCAGCCAAGGCGCCGGTTTCGACTATGGCTACACCTTC.

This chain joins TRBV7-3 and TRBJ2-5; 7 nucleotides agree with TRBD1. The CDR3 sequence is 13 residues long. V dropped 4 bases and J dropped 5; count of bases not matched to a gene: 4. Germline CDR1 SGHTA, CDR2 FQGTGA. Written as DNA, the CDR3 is TGTGCCAGCAGCTCACAGGGGCAGGAGACCCAGTACTTC. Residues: CASSSQGQETQYF.

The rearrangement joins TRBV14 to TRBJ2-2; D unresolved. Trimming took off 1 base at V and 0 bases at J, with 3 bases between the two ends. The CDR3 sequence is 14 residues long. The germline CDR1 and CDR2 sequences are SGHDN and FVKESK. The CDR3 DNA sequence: TGTGCCAGCAGCCAAGCATCGAACACCGGGGAGCTGTTTTTT. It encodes CASSQASNTGELFF.

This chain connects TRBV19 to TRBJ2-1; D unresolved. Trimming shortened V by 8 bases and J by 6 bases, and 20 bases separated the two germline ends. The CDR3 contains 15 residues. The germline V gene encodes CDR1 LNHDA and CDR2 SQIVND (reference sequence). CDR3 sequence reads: CASRKSGGSVNEQFF. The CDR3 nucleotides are TGTGCCAGTCGGAAATCCGGCGGTAGTGTCAATGAGCAGTTCTTC.

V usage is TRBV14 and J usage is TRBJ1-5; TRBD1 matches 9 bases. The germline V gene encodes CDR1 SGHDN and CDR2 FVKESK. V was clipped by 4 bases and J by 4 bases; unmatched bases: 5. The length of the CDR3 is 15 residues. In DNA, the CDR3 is TGTGCCAGCAGCCCGTCGGGGACAGGGAATCAGCCCCAGCATTTT. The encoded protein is CASSPSGTGNQPQHF.